This T cell receptor beta chain is drawn from a study of STAT5B mutations in CD4+ large granular lymphocyte leukemia. The repertoire was sequenced with immunoSEQ multiplex PCR; TCRdb's copy has only in-frame clones and lacks some. The data hold some 41,000 clones, with approximately 84% observed a single time. The sequence was collected from a human donor in good health. The specimen sequenced was CD4+ T cells from blood buffy coats.

The DNA for the CDR3 is TGCAGCGTCCGGGACAGAGAGACCCAGTACTTC. This translates into CSVRDRETQYF. The chain couples TRBV20-1 to TRBJ2-5; 7 bases align to TRBD1. The CDR3 has 11 amino acids. The V gene's germline CDR1 is DFQATT and CDR2 SNEGSKA (reference sequence).